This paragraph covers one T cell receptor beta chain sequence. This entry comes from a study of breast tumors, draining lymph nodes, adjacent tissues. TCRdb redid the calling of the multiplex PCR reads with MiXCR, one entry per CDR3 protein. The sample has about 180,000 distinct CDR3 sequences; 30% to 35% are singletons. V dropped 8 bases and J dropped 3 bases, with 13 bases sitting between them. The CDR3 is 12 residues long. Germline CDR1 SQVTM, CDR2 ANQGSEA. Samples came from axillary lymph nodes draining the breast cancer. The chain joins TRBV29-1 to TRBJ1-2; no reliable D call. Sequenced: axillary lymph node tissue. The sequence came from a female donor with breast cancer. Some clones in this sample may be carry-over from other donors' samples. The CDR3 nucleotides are TGCAGCAGCCAAGACCCCTACTATGGCTACACCTTC. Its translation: CSSQDPYYGYTF. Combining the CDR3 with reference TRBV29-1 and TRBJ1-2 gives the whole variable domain SAVISQKPSRDICQRGTSLTIQCQVDSQVTMMFWYRQQPGQSLTLIATANQGSEATYESGFVIDKFPISRPNLTFSTLTVSNMSPEDSSIYLCSSQDPYYGYTFGSGTRLTVV.